This entry features one TCR beta chain sequence. What it recognizes is unknown. The entry originates in a study of T-cell memory formation after mild COVID-19. Study findings and constraints: From day 15 to 85, contracting clones were balanced between CD4 and CD8, whereas later expanders leaned toward CD4+. Some SARS-CoV-2-responding clones were already detected in memory before infection. CM and EM subsets held most contracting CD4+ clones; EMRA held CD8+ ones.

Germline V gene sequence: CDR1 SEHNR, CDR2 FQNEAQ (reference sequence). The V segment lost 3 bases and the J segment 2 bases; nucleotides outside the gene matches: 8. The CDR3 covers 16 residues. It was 5'RACE with constant-segment primers that produced the TCR alpha and TCR beta cDNA libraries, which carried sample barcodes and UMIs. TCRdb re-derived calls from the 5' RACE reads in MiXCR, one entry per CDR3 protein. The sample contains fewer than 350,000 distinct CDR3 sequences, 15% to 20% of which appear only once. The TCR sequence derives from a man in his late teens or twenties who had mild COVID-19 (a few samples of this study predate the infection). Cell type and time point are not known. The sequenced material came from PBMCs or a T cell subset sorted from them (not recorded which). The rearrangement links TRBV7-9 to TRBJ2-7; TRBD2 agrees at 9 bases. CDR3 sequence: CASSLAGGATPYEQYF. CDR3 nucleotide sequence: TGTGCCAGCAGCTTGGCGGGGGGGGCGACGCCCTACGAGCAGTACTTC.